The 30 T cell receptor beta chains given below trace back to one sample, sequenced in a study of blood T cell repertoires in COVID-19. Clones were sequenced by immunoSEQ multiplex PCR, and TCRdb holds only the in-frame ones, with some missing. Here the sample spans 90,000 to 150,000 clones, 85% to 90% being singletons. Sequencing was performed on peripheral blood. The receptor source for this set is a man between 70 and 80 years old with active or convalescent COVID-19.

V usage is TRBV5-1 and J usage is TRBJ1-4; no clear D gene. The CDR3 runs to 14 residues. Germline CDR1 and CDR2: SGHRS and YFSETQ. V was pared by 0 bases and J by 6 bases, with 9 bases between. The CDR3 protein is CASSLGQTYEKLFF. Here the CDR3 DNA reads TGCGCCAGCAGCTTGGGGCAGACTTATGAAAAACTGTTTTTT.

The chain has TRBV11-1 and TRBJ1-3; 8 bases fit TRBD1. Germline V gene sequence: CDR1 SGHAT, CDR2 FQDESV (reference sequence). CDR3 size: 16 residues. V lost 4 bases and J lost 2; bases outside the gene matches: 7. CDR3 region: CASSSQPGQAGNTIYF. DNA for the CDR3: TGTGCCAGCAGCTCGCAGCCGGGACAGGCTGGAAACACCATATATTTT.

The rearrangement uses TRBV2 and TRBJ2-1; D ambiguous. The CDR3 runs to 11 residues. V shed 5 bases and J shed 9 bases, with 8 bases lying between them. From germline, CDR1 is SNHLY and CDR2 FYNNEI. In nucleotides, the CDR3 is TGTGCCAGCAGTCCCAACTCTGAGCAGTTCTTC. This codes for CASSPNSEQFF. The full variable domain, rest sourced from reference TRBV2 and TRBJ2-1, is EPEVTQTPSHQVTQMGQEVILRCVPISNHLYFYWYRQILGQKVEFLVSFYNNEISEKSEIFDDQFSVERPDGSNFTLKIRSTKLEDSAMYFCASSPNSEQFFGPGTRLTVL.

V is TRBV28 and J is TRBJ1-2, with D hard to call. Germline V lookup: CDR1 MDHEN, CDR2 SYDVKM. This CDR3 has 12 residues. With 3 bases removed from V and 5 bases from J, the gap between germline ends came to 7 bases. The CDR3 DNA reads as TGTGCCAGCAGTTTGGCGGGTTATGGCTACACCTTC. Translation gives CASSLAGYGYTF.

In its sample, this clone was seen once. The chain recombines TRBV2 with TRBJ2-1, with no clear D. V shed 5 bases and J shed 4 bases, with 6 bases lying between them. CDR1 and CDR2 from the germline V gene are SNHLY and FYNNEI. There are 12 residues in the CDR3. Here the CDR3 reads CASSKIYNEQFF. As DNA, the CDR3 is TGTGCCAGCAGTAAAATATACAATGAGCAGTTCTTC.

This chain links TRBV7-6 with TRBJ1-1; 7 bases fit TRBD1. The germline gives CDR1 SGHVS, CDR2 FNYEAQ. V was clipped by 5 bases and J by 7 bases; unmatched bases: 4. The CDR3 consists of 12 residues. In nucleotides, the CDR3 is TGTGCCAGCAGCCCGCGACAGGGTGAAGCTTTCTTT. Amino acids: CASSPRQGEAFF.

This chain links TRBV28 with TRBJ2-7, with 7 bases lining up with TRBD1. With V trimmed by 6 bases and J by 4 bases, 18 bases remained unmatched. The germline CDR1 and CDR2 sequences are MDHEN and SYDVKM. The CDR3 has 17 amino acids. The CDR3 region is CASSLGRTGTRLYEQYF. CDR3 bases: TGTGCCAGCAGCCTAGGAAGGACAGGTACCAGGCTTTACGAGCAGTACTTC.

The chain employs TRBV28 and TRBJ2-5; TRBD2 matches 7 bases. The V gene end was trimmed by 3 bases and the J gene end by 2 bases; junction bases not matched to a gene: 0. There are 13 residues in the CDR3. Germline-derived CDR1 and CDR2 are MDHEN and SYDVKM. CDR3 nucleotides: TGTGCCAGCAGTTTGGGGGGGCAAGAGACCCAGTACTTC. Translated: CASSLGGQETQYF.

The chain links TRBV5-1 to TRBJ2-1; 10 bases map to TRBD2. After removal of 1 base from V and 5 bases from J, the junction contained 3 bases not matched to a gene. Germline CDR1 is SGHRS and CDR2 is YFSETQ. CDR3 length: 15 amino acids. The CDR3 DNA reads as TGCGCCAGCAGCTTGTTCCTAGCGGGAGACAATGAGCAGTTCTTC. Translating it yields CASSLFLAGDNEQFF.

This clone has only one observation. The rearrangement uses TRBV28 and TRBJ1-5; TRBD1 matches at 9 bases. V gave up 5 bases and J gave up 2 bases; unmatched junction bases: 4. The CDR3 has 15 amino acids. Germline V gives CDR1 MDHEN, CDR2 SYDVKM. The CDR3 sequence: CASSTGGRGNQPQHF. DNA for the CDR3: TGTGCCAGCAGTACAGGGGGCCGGGGCAATCAGCCCCAGCATTTT.

This clone occurred a few times. This sequence joins TRBV19 and TRBJ2-1; 10 bases line up with TRBD2. Trimming removed 5 bases from V and 9 bases from J; junction bases left unmatched: 10. Per germline, CDR1 LNHDA and CDR2 SQIVND (reference sequence). This CDR3 is 15 amino acids long. The CDR3 loop is CASSLSGRLLGEQFF. Here the CDR3 DNA reads TGTGCCAGTAGTCTTAGCGGGAGGCTCCTTGGTGAGCAGTTCTTC.

This chain uses TRBV5-6 with TRBJ1-1; tentatively, D is TRBD1 (5 bases). Germline V CDR1 and CDR2: SGHDT, YYEEEE. V dropped 4 bases and J dropped 5 bases, with 15 bases sitting between them. CDR3 length: 14 amino acids. CDR3 residues: CASSPRGGGTEAFF. The CDR3, as DNA: TGTGCCAGCAGCCCCCGGGGGGGTGGAACTGAAGCTTTCTTT.

V gene TRBV3-1 (or the pseudogene TRBV3-2) combines with J gene TRBJ1-2; 9 nucleotides align to TRBD1. Trimming at V came to 4 bases and at J to 0 bases, leaving 9 bases not matched to a gene. The CDR3 consists of 17 residues. Germline V gene sequence: CDR1 LGHDT, CDR2 YNNKEL (reference sequence). CDR3 protein: CASSPRDREKTNYGYTF. CDR3 bases: TGTGCCAGCAGCCCCCGGGACAGGGAAAAAACTAACTATGGCTACACCTTC.

As DNA, the CDR3 is TGCGCCAGCAGCTTCGGGGCGGGACAGGGATATGAGCAGTTCTTC. This gives the protein CASSFGAGQGYEQFF. The chain couples TRBV5-1 to TRBJ2-1; 9 bases are shared with TRBD1. From germline, CDR1 is SGHRS and CDR2 YFSETQ. V gave up 2 bases and J gave up 8 bases; unmatched junction bases: 8. The CDR3 is 15 amino acids. Full variable domain (missing parts from reference TRBV5-1 and TRBJ2-1): KAGVTQTPRYLIKTRGQQVTLSCSPISGHRSVSWYQQTPGQGLQFLFEYFSETQRNKGNFPGRFSGRQFSNSRSEMNVSTLELGDSALYLCASSFGAGQGYEQFFGPGTRLTVL.

There are a few counts of this clone. The chain combines TRBV2 with TRBJ2-7, with TRBD2 identical over 7 bases. The V segment lost 5 bases and the J segment 1 base; nucleotides outside the gene matches: 5. CDR1 is SNHLY and CDR2 is FYNNEI in the germline V gene. CDR3 length: 14 amino acids. CDR3 sequence reads: CASSSFSGSYEQYF. In nucleotides, the CDR3 is TGTGCCAGCAGTTCTTTTAGCGGGTCCTACGAGCAGTACTTC.

The chain recombines TRBV7-8 with TRBJ2-5; D is uncertain. Per the germline V gene, CDR1 is SGHVS and CDR2 is FQNEAQ. The ends were cut back, 7 bases at V and 1 base at J, with 13 bases in the middle. The CDR3 runs 14 residues. The CDR3, as DNA: TGTGCCAGCACCCCAAGGCGGAGCCAAGAGACCCAGTACTTC. Translation: CASTPRRSQETQYF.

The J gene is TRBJ2-1, the V gene TRBV5-1; TRBD2 aligns across 10 bases. V was pared by 6 bases and J by 2 bases, with 8 bases of the junction left unmatched. The V gene's germline CDR1 is SGHRS and CDR2 YFSETQ. The CDR3 sequence is 16 residues long. The CDR3 nucleotides are TGCGCCAGCACCATTGCTACTAGCGGGACCTACAATGAGCAGTTCTTC. It specifies CASTIATSGTYNEQFF.

J is TRBJ2-1 and V is TRBV28, with TRBD2 as a possible D gene (5 bases). The CDR3 contains 15 residues. V lost 3 bases to trimming and J lost 14 bases, with 23 bases between them. In germline, CDR1 is MDHEN, CDR2 SYDVKM. The chain's CDR3 is CASSFSDEPRLREFF. The CDR3 nucleotides are TGTGCCAGCAGTTTCAGCGATGAACCGCGCTTGAGGGAGTTCTTC.

The gene calls are TRBV28 and TRBJ2-7; D might be TRBD2 (6 bases). In germline, CDR1 is MDHEN, CDR2 SYDVKM. The V gene lost 5 bases and the J gene lost 2 bases, with 16 bases spanning the gap. The CDR3 runs 15 residues. The CDR3 DNA sequence: TGTGCCAGCAGTCCAAACCAAGCGGGCGCCTACGAGCAGTACTTC. Its translation: CASSPNQAGAYEQYF.

This rearrangement joins TRBV7-3 to TRBJ1-5, with 7 nucleotides matching TRBD1. CDR3 length: 15 residues. With V trimmed by 3 bases and J by 3 bases, 5 bases remained unmatched. Germline V gives CDR1 SGHTA, CDR2 FQGTGA. The CDR3 bases are TGTGCCAGCAGCTTTGTGACAGGGCCCAATCAGCCCCAGCATTTT. It encodes CASSFVTGPNQPQHF.

This clone has more than one count but fewer than ten. The V gene is TRBV19, the J gene TRBJ1-6; 9 positions match TRBD1. Germline CDR1 LNHDA, CDR2 SQIVND (reference sequence). The junction had 1 base not matched to a gene; V was cut back by 4 bases and J by 6 bases. The CDR3 covers 14 residues. The CDR3 DNA is TGTGCCAGTAGTACGGACAGGGGTAATTCACCCCTCCACTTT. It is translated as CASSTDRGNSPLHF.

This clone was observed once. The chain couples TRBV19 to TRBJ1-5; 9 nucleotides align to TRBD1. The V gene end was trimmed by 6 bases and the J gene end by 4 bases; junction bases not matched to a gene: 1. The CDR3 sequence is 13 residues long. The germline V gene has CDR1 LNHDA and CDR2 SQIVND (reference sequence). The DNA of the CDR3 is TGTGCCAGTAGAGACAGGGGGAATCAGCCCCAGCATTTT. This codes for CASRDRGNQPQHF. Together with reference TRBV19 and TRBJ1-5, the CDR3 gives the full variable domain: DGGITQSPKYLFRKEGQNVTLSCEQNLNHDAMYWYRQDPGQGLRLIYYSQIVNDFQKGDIAEGYSVSREKKESFPLTVTSAQKNPTAFYLCASRDRGNQPQHFGDGTRLSIL.

The CDR3 loop is CATSVPEGGYTF. For the CDR3, the DNA is TGTGCCACCAGTGTGCCGGAGGGGGGCTACACCTTC. This rearrangement joins TRBV24-1 to TRBJ1-2, with a tentative D call TRBD1 (5 bases). V lost 5 bases and J 8 bases, leaving 11 bases between the germline ends. The CDR3 runs 12 residues. CDR1 KGHDR and CDR2 SFDVKD come from the germline V gene.

V is TRBV2 and J is TRBJ2-1; 11 nucleotides agree with TRBD2. This CDR3 has 15 amino acids. Unmatched junction bases numbered 3, after V lost 4 bases and J lost 4 bases. Germline CDR1 is SNHLY and CDR2 is FYNNEI. The CDR3 DNA sequence: TGTGCCAGCAGTGGGACTAGCGGGCCATACAATGAGCAGTTCTTC. It is translated as CASSGTSGPYNEQFF.

The genes are TRBV28 and TRBJ1-4, with 9 positions matching TRBD1. The trim removed 6 bases at V and 6 bases at J, leaving 11 bases unmatched. The length of the CDR3 is 16 residues. The germline CDR1 and CDR2 sequences are MDHEN and SYDVKM. CDR3 sequence (DNA): TGTGCCAGCAGGGGGACAGGGTTCGTTAACTATGAAAAACTGTTTTTT. It specifies CASRGTGFVNYEKLFF.

This clone was detected only once. The chain uses TRBV12-3 or TRBV12-4 and TRBJ2-7, with TRBD2 matching over 13 bases. The V and J ends lost 5 bases and 13 bases, in that order; junction bases with no gene match: 8. The CDR3 sequence is 13 residues long. CDR3 residues: CASSPPGLAGSYF. Written as DNA, the CDR3 is TGTGCCAGCAGTCCGCCGGGACTAGCGGGATCCTACTTC.

The J gene is TRBJ2-1, the V gene TRBV14, with 11 nucleotides matching TRBD2. This CDR3 comprises 17 residues. The germline CDR1 and CDR2 sequences are SGHDN and FVKESK. V shed 5 bases and J 4 bases; nucleotides not matched to a gene: 10. CDR3 bases: TGTGCCAGCAGCTCTTTTCTCGGGACTAGCGGTTACAATGAGCAGTTCTTC. Translating it yields CASSSFLGTSGYNEQFF.

The gene calls are TRBV14 and TRBJ1-1; D uncertain. Trimming removed 1 base at V and 4 bases at J, with 13 bases between. The CDR3 is 15 amino acids. The germline V gene has CDR1 SGHDN and CDR2 FVKESK. CDR3 amino acids: CASSQGGGVATEAFF. As DNA, the CDR3 is TGTGCCAGCAGCCAAGGAGGCGGGGTGGCCACTGAAGCTTTCTTT.

The rearrangement links TRBV19 to TRBJ1-5, with 8 bases matching TRBD1. The CDR3 spans 16 residues. With 5 bases clipped from V and 6 bases from J, the junction kept 12 bases outside the gene matches. The germline V gene encodes CDR1 LNHDA and CDR2 SQIVND (reference sequence). The CDR3 DNA is TGTGCCAGTAGTCTGCCGGACAGGGCCCATGGTCAGCCCCAGCATTTT. Its translation: CASSLPDRAHGQPQHF.

V is TRBV11-2 and J is TRBJ2-1, with D tentatively TRBD1 (5 bases). The germline V and J ends were trimmed by 5 bases and 6 bases, with 20 bases remaining between them. Germline lookup yields CDR1 SGHAT and CDR2 FQNNGV. The CDR3 runs to 16 residues. CDR3 sequence reads: CASSIRQWGTGNEQFF. CDR3 sequence (DNA): TGTGCCAGCAGCATCCGACAGTGGGGCACAGGCAATGAGCAGTTCTTC.